Below, 9 T cell receptor beta chains from the same sample are listed, as sequenced in a study of blood T cell repertoires in COVID-19. Produced via immunoSEQ multiplex PCR; TCRdb's table is partial and in-frame only. The sample has some 180,000 clones; about 75% are singletons. Input material: peripheral blood. The origin of the receptors is a woman aged 45 to 65 with active or convalescent COVID-19.

With regard to this clone: As the CDR3 is not closed by the conserved phenylalanine or tryptophan, this likely results from a read error. The limits of the CDR3 on the DNA are not certain, so only TCRdb's listed CDR3 is given. The chain recombines TRBV11-3 with TRBJ1-3; the table's TRBD1 call for D was not verified on the DNA. Per the germline V gene, CDR1 is SGHNT and CDR2 is YENEEA. The CDR3 length equals 12 residues, ends included. The CDR3 is CASSLRIKTALG.

V and J are TRBV20-1 and TRBJ1-1; D not certain. Germline CDR1 DFQATT, CDR2 SNEGSKA (reference sequence). V shed 6 bases and J shed 2 bases, with 7 bases lying between them. The CDR3 consists of 11 residues. CDR3 sequence reads: CSAGINTEAFF. The CDR3 bases are TGCAGTGCCGGGATAAACACTGAAGCTTTCTTT.

This clone has only a few counts. The chain combines TRBV30 with TRBJ2-3; 10 bases map to TRBD2. V was clipped by 0 bases and J by 5 bases; unmatched bases: 11. CDR1 is GTSNPN and CDR2 is SVGIG in the germline V gene (reference sequence). The CDR3 sequence is 17 residues long. This CDR3 reads CAWSVARSGGARDTQYF. The CDR3 bases are TGTGCCTGGAGTGTTGCTCGGAGCGGGGGGGCCCGAGATACGCAGTATTTT.

The chain links TRBV6-5 to TRBJ2-7, with 8 nucleotides matching TRBD2. The CDR3 is 14 amino acids. Germline lookup yields CDR1 MNHEY and CDR2 SVGAGI. V lost 11 bases to trimming and J lost 3 bases; unmatched junction nucleotides: 12. The CDR3 DNA reads as TGTGCCGCAGCCGTTGGACTAGCTAACTACGAGCAGTACTTC. Its protein product is CAAAVGLANYEQYF.

The rearrangement joins TRBV29-1 to TRBJ2-2; D might be TRBD1 (6 bases). This CDR3 has 13 residues. V dropped 3 bases and J dropped 4 bases, with 9 bases sitting between them. CDR1 SQVTM and CDR2 ANQGSEA come from the germline V gene. In DNA, the CDR3 is TGCAGCGTTGATCAGGGGCGCACCGGGGAGCTGTTTTTT. Translated, it gives CSVDQGRTGELFF.

The rearrangement joins TRBV7-2 to TRBJ1-5, with 11 bases aligning to TRBD1. CDR1 is SGHTA and CDR2 is FQGNSA in the germline V gene. CDR3 size: 15 residues. With V trimmed by 5 bases and J by 3 bases, 3 bases remained unmatched. The CDR3 DNA reads as TGTGCCAGCAGCCCGGGACAGGGGGACAATCAGCCCCAGCATTTT. Protein: CASSPGQGDNQPQHF.

V usage is TRBV19 and J usage is TRBJ1-3, with TRBD1 as a possible D gene (5 bases). This CDR3 has 16 residues. The V and J ends lost 7 bases and 1 base respectively, with 17 bases between them. The germline V gene has CDR1 LNHDA and CDR2 SQIVND (reference sequence). The DNA for the CDR3 is TGTGCCAGTACCCCGCGCAGGGCTCCTTCTGGAAACACCATATATTTT. Its translation is CASTPRRAPSGNTIYF.

The chain uses TRBV5-1 and TRBJ1-1; TRBD1 matches at 7 bases. The CDR3 spans 16 residues. The V and J ends lost 0 bases and 0 bases, in that order; junction bases with no gene match: 5. CDR1 and CDR2 (germline): SGHRS, YFSETQ. The DNA of the CDR3 is TGCGCCAGCAGCTTGGACGGGACAGTGATGAACACTGAAGCTTTCTTT. It codes for CASSLDGTVMNTEAFF. Filled out from reference TRBV5-1 and TRBJ1-1, the complete variable domain reads KAGVTQTPRYLIKTRGQQVTLSCSPISGHRSVSWYQQTPGQGLQFLFEYFSETQRNKGNFPGRFSGRQFSNSRSEMNVSTLELGDSALYLCASSLDGTVMNTEAFFGQGTRLTVV.

Concerning this clone: Other nucleotide sequences in the sample specify the same CDR3. This chain joins TRBV3-1 (or the pseudogene TRBV3-2) and TRBJ2-5; 7 bases fit TRBD1. Losses at the gene ends were 0 bases for V and 2 bases for J; bases not matched to a gene: 3. Germline-derived CDR1 and CDR2 are LGHDT and YNNKEL (reference sequence). This CDR3 is built from 15 residues. CDR3 DNA sequence: TGTGCCAGCAGCCAAGACGCAGGGGGTCAAGAGACCCAGTACTTC. Protein sequence: CASSQDAGGQETQYF.